The clone carrying this TCR beta chain was seen once. The RNA, about 0.5 to 1 ug, was put through reverse transcription using random hexamers. The TCR beta CDR3 was amplified by immunoSEQ multiplex PCR across 54 Vbeta, 13 Jbeta. TCRdb reprocessed the immunoSEQ multiplex PCR reads with MiXCR, giving one entry per CDR3 protein. The data hold 150,000 to 190,000 distinct CDR3 sequences, with about 95% observed a single time. This sample was taken from a study of CD8 T cells in Susac syndrome. Trimming stripped 3 bases from V and 5 bases from J, with 8 bases between. Germline V gene lookup returns CDR1 DFQATT and CDR2 SNEGSKA (reference sequence). The CDR3 runs 12 residues. Sequencing of TCR beta was carried out in blood CD8+ and CD4+ T cells. The multiple sclerosis controls, all treatment-naive patients, had relapsing-remitting disease that was stable or active. Negative isolation yielded CD8+ and CD4+ T cells; FACS enriched TEMRA cells.

The rearrangement joins TRBV20-1 to TRBJ2-4; D uncertain. The source is a human donor with multiple sclerosis. What was sequenced was CD8+ T cells from PBMCs. CDR3 in DNA: TGCAGTGCTAGGTTTACTGAAAACATTCAGTACTTC. Residues: CSARFTENIQYF.